Listed below are T cell receptor beta chains from one sample, sequenced in a study of radiation and T cells in renal cell carcinoma. The repertoire was sequenced with immunoSEQ multiplex PCR; TCRdb's copy has only in-frame clones and lacks some. Among around 64,000 clones listed, over 70% were seen once. Here the sequenced sample was blood, taken from a patient whose treatment included radiotherapy and nephrectomy. These receptors came from a man aged 55 to 70 with renal cell carcinoma. Each CDR3 is given with its conserved first and last residue. D genes are given only for firm matches. A row's size may be missing; if present it is once, few, many or a size class.

TRBV19,once,TRBJ1-3,TRBD1,CASSMRTGIGNTIYF,TGTGCCAGTAGTATGAGGACAGGGATAGGAAACACCATATATTTT
TRBV11-2,.,TRBJ2-2,.,CASSLGPNRGGGELFF,TGTGCCAGCAGCTTAGGGCCCAACAGGGGAGGCGGGGAGCTGTTTTTT
TRBV4-1,.,TRBJ1-6,.,CASSQERHQGNSPLHF,TGCGCCAGCAGCCAAGAAAGGCACCAGGGCAATTCACCCCTCCACTTT
TRBV5-8,once,TRBJ1-4,.,CASSLDGRRATNEKLFF,TGTGCCAGCAGCTTGGACGGCAGAAGGGCAACTAATGAAAAACTGTTTTTT
TRBV7-9,.,TRBJ2-5,.,CASSPGPGRGKGETQYF,TGTGCCAGCAGCCCCGGACCGGGGCGGGGAAAGGGGGAGACCCAGTACTTC
TRBV6-5,.,TRBJ1-1,.,CASRSSWGTEAFF,TGTGCCAGCCGGTCGAGTTGGGGCACTGAAGCTTTCTTT
TRBV2,few,TRBJ2-7,TRBD2,CASSDYGGFVDEQYF,TGTGCCAGCAGTGATTACGGGGGGTTCGTCGACGAGCAGTACTTC
TRBV11-3,once,TRBJ1-1,TRBD1,CASSFPFAGTDMNTEAFF,TGTGCCAGCAGCTTCCCATTTGCCGGGACAGACATGAACACTGAAGCTTTCTTT
TRBV11-2,once,TRBJ1-3,TRBD1,CASSPTPTGIFYTIYF,TGTGCCAGCAGCCCCACCCCGACAGGGATTTTTTACACCATATATTTT
TRBV6-1,once,TRBJ2-1,TRBD2,CASTVAGVTAEQFF,TGTGCCAGCACGGTAGCGGGAGTAACGGCCGAGCAGTTCTTC
TRBV4-1,.,TRBJ1-2,TRBD1,CASSRDRETNYGYTF,TGCGCCAGCAGCCGGGACAGGGAGACTAACTATGGCTACACCTTC
TRBV6-1,.,TRBJ1-5,.,CASSEDTNYSNQPQHF,TGTGCCAGCAGTGAGGACACAAACTATAGCAATCAGCCCCAGCATTTT
TRBV19,few,TRBJ2-2,.,CASSIEPGNTGELFF,TGTGCCAGTAGTATAGAGCCAGGGAACACCGGGGAGCTGTTTTTT
TRBV30,.,TRBJ2-3,TRBD2,CAWSVTAGAVDTQYF,TGTGCCTGGAGTGTAACAGCGGGGGCGGTAGATACGCAGTATTTT
TRBV27,.,TRBJ2-1,.,CASRHRRVNEQFF,TGTGCCAGCAGACACCGCAGGGTTAATGAGCAGTTCTTC
TRBV18,.,TRBJ1-2,.,CASSSFFPGDGYTF,TGTGCCAGCTCATCCTTTTTCCCCGGCGATGGCTACACCTTC
TRBV16,few,TRBJ1-1,.,CASSQSGIPNTEAFF,TGTGCCAGCAGCCAATCGGGTATCCCAAACACTGAAGCTTTCTTT
TRBV18,.,TRBJ1-4,.,CASSPPLTGPTNEKLFF,TGTGCCAGCTCACCACCGCTCACAGGGCCAACTAATGAAAAACTGTTTTTT
TRBV11-2,.,TRBJ2-7,.,CASSGASYEQYF,TGTGCCAGCAGCGGAGCATCCTACGAGCAGTACTTC
TRBV11-1,.,TRBJ2-1,TRBD2,CASSLGQTSGSNNEQFF,TGTGCCAGCAGCTTAGGGCAAACTAGCGGGAGCAACAATGAGCAGTTCTTC
TRBV27,few,TRBJ1-5,.,CASSLSLGGNQPQHF,TGTGCCAGCAGTTTATCGTTAGGAGGCAATCAGCCCCAGCATTTT
TRBV19,.,TRBJ2-5,TRBD1,CASSIMGQGLQETQYF,TGTGCCAGTAGTATTATGGGACAGGGCCTCCAAGAGACCCAGTACTTC
TRBV5-1,.,TRBJ2-7,TRBD2,CASSSRAGANYEQYF,TGCGCCAGCAGCTCCAGAGCGGGGGCGAACTACGAGCAGTACTTC
TRBV7-2,.,TRBJ1-5,TRBD1,CASSLVQGLDQPQHF,TGTGCCAGCAGCTTAGTACAGGGGTTGGATCAGCCCCAGCATTTT
TRBV5-4,.,TRBJ2-1,TRBD2,CASSIPGLAGGVEQFF,TGTGCCAGCAGCATACCGGGACTAGCGGGAGGAGTTGAGCAGTTCTTC
TRBV7-8,.,TRBJ2-2,TRBD2,CASSLEAGVGELFF,TGTGCCAGCAGCTTAGAAGCGGGAGTCGGGGAGCTGTTTTTT
TRBV15,.,TRBJ2-5,TRBD2,CATSRALAGQETQYF,TGTGCCACCAGCAGAGCGCTAGCGGGACAAGAGACCCAGTACTTC
TRBV5-5,many,TRBJ2-1,TRBD2,CASSYDSGRDEQFF,TGTGCCAGCAGCTATGATAGCGGGAGGGATGAGCAGTTCTTC
TRBV10-3,.,TRBJ2-6,.,CAISETGYSGANVLTF,TGTGCCATCAGTGAGACGGGGTACTCTGGGGCCAACGTCCTGACTTTC
TRBV13,.,TRBJ2-3,TRBD2,CASSLDLAGGLPDTQYF,TGTGCCAGCAGCCTGGACTTAGCGGGGGGGCTCCCAGATACGCAGTATTTT
TRBV28,.,TRBJ2-3,.,CASSLPPGAGTDTQYF,TGTGCCAGCAGTTTACCCCCCGGGGCCGGGACAGATACGCAGTATTTT
TRBV12-5,.,TRBJ2-5,TRBD2,CASGGRGGRQETQYF,TGTGCTAGTGGTGGACGGGGGGGAAGGCAAGAGACCCAGTACTTC
TRBV27,.,TRBJ2-7,.,CASSLWGGVNEQYF,TGTGCCAGCAGTTTGTGGGGGGGCGTCAACGAGCAGTACTTC
TRBV7-8,few,TRBJ1-4,.,CASSLESTNEKLFF,TGTGCCAGCAGCTTAGAATCAACTAATGAAAAACTGTTTTTT
TRBV6-5,once,TRBJ2-5,.,CASSYSYRGNQETQYF,TGTGCCAGCAGTTACTCGTACCGGGGCAACCAAGAGACCCAGTACTTC
TRBV4-3,once,TRBJ2-7,.,CASSHLTGYEQYF,TGCGCCAGCAGCCACTTAACCGGCTACGAGCAGTACTTC
TRBV18,.,TRBJ1-3,TRBD1,CASSPNLPAGGSGGNTIYF,TGTGCCAGCTCACCAAATCTACCCGCAGGGGGAAGTGGCGGAAACACCATATATTTT
TRBV27,.,TRBJ2-1,.,CASSTASNEQFF,TGTGCCAGCAGTACAGCCTCCAATGAGCAGTTCTTC
TRBV19,once,TRBJ2-1,TRBD2,CASSKLAGNFDEQFF,TGTGCCAGTAGTAAACTAGCGGGGAACTTCGATGAGCAGTTCTTC
TRBV6-1,.,TRBJ1-2,TRBD1,CASSEGTGGSYGYTF,TGTGCCAGCAGTGAGGGGACAGGGGGCAGCTATGGCTACACCTTC
TRBV10-3,.,TRBJ2-2,.,CAIHDQTNTGELFF,TGTGCCATCCACGACCAGACGAACACCGGGGAGCTGTTTTTT
TRBV7-9,few,TRBJ1-1,.,CASSLGRGETEAFF,TGTGCCAGCAGCTTAGGCAGGGGAGAGACTGAAGCTTTCTTT
TRBV14,.,TRBJ2-1,.,CASSLALNEQFF,TGTGCCAGCAGCCTAGCGTTGAATGAGCAGTTCTTC
TRBV5-1,.,TRBJ1-2,.,CASSSMGAGPDTF,TGCGCCAGCAGCTCCATGGGGGCGGGCCCGGACACCTTC
TRBV7-7,.,TRBJ2-3,.,CASSRIDGRTDTQYF,TGTGCCAGCAGCCGCATTGACGGCCGCACAGATACGCAGTATTTT